This TCR beta chain was captured by sequencing in a study of T cells in women clearing cervical HPV infection. Genomic DNA, averaging roughly 1,200 ng per sample, yielded TCR beta CDR3 via immunoSEQ. Using immunoSEQ multiplex PCR, the repertoire was profiled, and TCRdb retains in-frame clones only, with some absent. Its listing shows around 8,800 clones. Remarks on this clone: The observed sequence ends 3 residues before the CDR3 terminus, with the missing tail filled in from the germline J gene.

Germline CDR1 reads SGHRS; CDR2 reads YFSETQ. Deletions cut 7 bases from V and 5 bases from J, with 13 bases between. CDR3 length equals 12 residues. This sequence joins TRBV5-1 and TRBJ2-7; no definite D call. This receptor was identified in a woman aged 18 to 75 with a cervical HPV16 infection that either progressed to CIN3+ or cleared (not recorded which). The source material was blood buffy coat. Partial CDR3 DNA: TGCGCCAGCCGGGTAACGTTCCACGAG. It translates to CASRVTFHE. The entire CDR3 protein is CASRVTFHEQYF.